This is a list of T cell receptor beta chains from one sample in a study of blood T cell repertoires in COVID-19. Sequencing used immunoSEQ multiplex PCR; TCRdb keeps in-frame clones, though not all of them. The table shows about 100,000 clones, with 88% occurring only once. Material for sequencing was peripheral blood. These receptors were taken from a woman between 55 and 75 years old with acute or convalescent COVID-19. Each CDR3 is given with its conserved first and last residue. D genes are given only for firm matches.

TRBJ2-3,TRBD2,TRBV19,TGTGCCAGTAGTATAGGCGCGGGAGTAGGGACAGATACGCAGTATTTT,CASSIGAGVGTDTQYF
TRBJ2-1,TRBD1,TRBV10-3,TGTGCCATCAGTAGGGACAGGGAGGGTGAGCAGTTCTTC,CAISRDREGEQFF
TRBJ1-1,TRBD1,TRBV18,TGTGCCAGCTCATCCCGACAGGGGGCTATGAACACTGAAGCTTTCTTT,CASSSRQGAMNTEAFF
TRBJ2-2,.,TRBV28,TGTGCCAGCAGTTTGACTCTTGGGCAGGGTGAAACCGGGGAGCTGTTTTTT,CASSLTLGQGETGELFF
TRBJ1-4,.,TRBV5-5,TGTGCCAGCAGCTTGGGGCCAAATGAAAAACTGTTTTTT,CASSLGPNEKLFF
TRBJ2-2,.,TRBV5-1,TGCGCCAGCAGTTTGGACACGAACACCGGGGAGCTGTTTTTT,CASSLDTNTGELFF
TRBJ2-3,.,TRBV2,TGTGCCAGCAGCGCTACATGGACTGGTACGCAGTATTTT,CASSATWTGTQYF
TRBJ2-3,TRBD2,TRBV10-3,TGTGCCATCAGTGAGTCGCGGGGGAGGGCAGATACGCAGTATTTT,CAISESRGRADTQYF
TRBJ1-4,TRBD1,TRBV2,TGTGCCAGCAGGATCAGGGGGAGCGATGAAAAACTGTTTTTT,CASRIRGSDEKLFF
TRBJ2-1,.,TRBV7-3,TGTGCCAGCAGCCTTGTCGAGTCACGGTTGAATGAGCAGTTCTTC,CASSLVESRLNEQFF
TRBJ2-1,.,TRBV3-1/TRBV3-2,TGTGCCAGCAGCTATACCCCCGGGGGATCCTACAATGAGCAGTTCTTC,CASSYTPGGSYNEQFF
TRBJ1-1,.,TRBV19,TGTGCCAGTAGTATCCGGCGGGCGGCTGAAGCTTTCTTT,CASSIRRAAEAFF
TRBJ2-1,.,TRBV19,TGTGCCAGTAGTATAGGGGGCACTAGCTGGAATCGGGGCAATGAGCAGTTCTTC,CASSIGGTSWNRGNEQFF